This T cell receptor (beta chain) was sequenced during a study of T cell changes during pregnancy in multiple sclerosis. Here immunoSEQ multiplex PCR was the method, and the copy in TCRdb shows in-frame clones only, minus some. Of tens of thousands of clones detected, roughly nine tenths appear once; the ten largest clones hold 0.76%. There are 13 residues in the CDR3. Germline CDR1 reads SGHTA; CDR2 reads FQGNSA. Trimming cost V 3 bases and J 7 bases, with 10 bases left between them. The sequencing used CD4+ T cells from peripheral blood mononuclear cells, collected in the first trimester of pregnancy. This sequence was found in a female donor with multiple sclerosis, enrolled in a pregnancy study. The chain uses TRBV7-2 and TRBJ1-5; D not certain. The DNA of the CDR3 is TGTGCCAGCAGCTTTCAGGATTGGCAGCCCCAGCATTTT. This encodes CASSFQDWQPQHF. Variable domain in full (rest from reference TRBV7-2 and TRBJ1-5): GAGVSQSPSNKVTEKGKDVELRCDPISGHTALYWYRQSLGQGLEFLIYFQGNSAPDKSGLPSDRFSAERTGGSVSTLTIQRTQQEDSAVYLCASSFQDWQPQHFGDGTRLSIL.